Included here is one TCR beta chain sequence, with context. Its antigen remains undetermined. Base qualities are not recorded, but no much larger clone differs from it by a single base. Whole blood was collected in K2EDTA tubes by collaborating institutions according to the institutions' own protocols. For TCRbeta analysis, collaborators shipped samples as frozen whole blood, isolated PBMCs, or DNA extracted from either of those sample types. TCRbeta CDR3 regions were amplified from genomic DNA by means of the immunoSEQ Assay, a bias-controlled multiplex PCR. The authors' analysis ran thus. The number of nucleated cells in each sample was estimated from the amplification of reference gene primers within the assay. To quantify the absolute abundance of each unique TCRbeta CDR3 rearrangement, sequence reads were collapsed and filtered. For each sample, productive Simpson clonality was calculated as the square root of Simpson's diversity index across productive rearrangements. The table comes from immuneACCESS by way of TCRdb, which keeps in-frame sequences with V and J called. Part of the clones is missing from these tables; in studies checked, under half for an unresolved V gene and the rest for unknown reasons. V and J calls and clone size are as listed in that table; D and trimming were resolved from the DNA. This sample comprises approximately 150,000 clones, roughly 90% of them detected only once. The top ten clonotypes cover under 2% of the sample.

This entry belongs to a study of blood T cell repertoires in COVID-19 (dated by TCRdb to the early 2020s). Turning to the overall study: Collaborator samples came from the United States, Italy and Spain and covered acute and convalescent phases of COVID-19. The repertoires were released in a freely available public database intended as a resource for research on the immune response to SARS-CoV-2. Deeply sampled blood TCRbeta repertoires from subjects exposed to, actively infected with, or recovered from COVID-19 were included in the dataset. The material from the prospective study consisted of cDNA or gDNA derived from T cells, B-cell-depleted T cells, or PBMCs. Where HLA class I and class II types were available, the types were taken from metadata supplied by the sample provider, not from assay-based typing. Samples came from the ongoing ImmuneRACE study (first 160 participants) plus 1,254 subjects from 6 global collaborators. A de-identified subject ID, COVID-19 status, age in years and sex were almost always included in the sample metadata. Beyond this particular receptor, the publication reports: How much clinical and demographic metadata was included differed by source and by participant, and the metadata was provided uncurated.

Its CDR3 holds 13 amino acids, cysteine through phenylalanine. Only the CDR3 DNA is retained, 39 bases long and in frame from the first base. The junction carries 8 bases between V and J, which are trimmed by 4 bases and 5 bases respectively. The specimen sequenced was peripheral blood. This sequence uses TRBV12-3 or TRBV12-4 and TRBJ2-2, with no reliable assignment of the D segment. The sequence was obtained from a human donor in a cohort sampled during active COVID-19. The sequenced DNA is TGTGCCAGCAGTTCGTACTCTACCGGGGAGCTGTTTTTT. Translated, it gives CASSSYSTGELFF.